This T cell receptor (beta chain) was observed in a study of blood T cell repertoires in COVID-19. On the study more broadly: The study drew acute and convalescent COVID-19 samples from the United States, Italy and Spain.

Germline V CDR1 and CDR2: SGHRS, YFSETQ. V shed 0 bases and J shed 5 bases, with 11 bases lying between them. The CDR3 runs to 14 residues. In the original workflow: How many nucleated cells were present was estimated from reference gene primer amplification. The protocol was immunoSEQ multiplex PCR, while the TCRdb copy is restricted to in-frame clones and leaves out a portion. V, J and clone size reflect that table, while D and trimming were determined from the DNA. The table lists under 250,000 clones, roughly 80% of them singletons. This sequence originates from an older man with acute or convalescent COVID-19. The chain carries TRBV5-1 and TRBJ1-2; D remains unclear. The sequencing input was peripheral blood. CDR3 amino acids: CASSLETHVYGYTF. The CDR3 DNA reads TGCGCCAGCAGCTTGGAGACTCACGTATATGGCTACACCTTC. The full variable domain, its missing parts supplied by reference TRBV5-1 and TRBJ1-2, is KAGVTQTPRYLIKTRGQQVTLSCSPISGHRSVSWYQQTPGQGLQFLFEYFSETQRNKGNFPGRFSGRQFSNSRSEMNVSTLELGDSALYLCASSLETHVYGYTFGSGTRLTVV.